These T cell receptor beta chains were read from a single sample in a study of T cells in Graves' hyperthyroidism and ophthalmopathy. One entry per CDR3 protein, called by TCRdb with MiXCR from the multiplex PCR reads. Altogether around 250,000 distinct CDR3 sequences are present, roughly 15% being singletons, with the ten largest covering approximately 12%. The source material was blood. The receptors were sampled from a woman aged 40 to 50 with Graves' hyperthyroidism that later progressed to Graves' ophthalmopathy. Both conserved end residues are part of each CDR3. Each record gives: J gene, V gene, CDR3 protein.

>TRBJ2-7|TRBV7-2
CASSDRDRLGEQYF
>TRBJ2-1|TRBV14
CASSRVPGLAFHEQFF
>TRBJ2-5|TRBV20-1
CSAWKDSETQYF
>TRBJ2-1|TRBV7-3
CASSLHGVSSYNEQFF
>TRBJ2-3|TRBV7-9
CASSLSGRQTDTQYF
>TRBJ1-1|TRBV12-3/TRBV12-4
CASRGGGNTEAFF
>TRBJ2-3|TRBV12-3/TRBV12-4
CASSPPGEEPTDTQYF
>TRBJ2-1|TRBV3-1
CASSPQGLAGDNEQFF
>TRBJ1-2|TRBV6-1
CASRADSNYGYTF
>TRBJ2-3|TRBV20-1
CSAAPILLAASTDTQYF
>TRBJ2-3|TRBV20-1
CSALDQGQGLADTQYF
>TRBJ2-2|TRBV5-1
CASSLLGTSGRIGELFF
>TRBJ2-1|TRBV2
CASGAVSSYNEQFF
>TRBJ1-1|TRBV3-1
CASSQRLEAFF
>TRBJ2-7|TRBV5-4
CASSLGLAVSYEQYF
>TRBJ1-2|TRBV3-1
CASSPDRVLYGYTF
>TRBJ1-5|TRBV18
CASSPGGGNQPQHF
>TRBJ1-1|TRBV3-1
CASSQEGARTEAFF
>TRBJ2-7|TRBV7-6
CASSLEGRSSYEQYF
>TRBJ2-5|TRBV29-1
CSALAGGRETQYF
>TRBJ1-4|TRBV28
CASSLGAGVGEKLFF
>TRBJ2-1|TRBV28
CASSLGASGNDEQFF
>TRBJ1-1|TRBV6-1
CAARVVNTEAFF
>TRBJ1-1|TRBV18
CASSPPGGEAFF
>TRBJ2-4|TRBV27
CASSFIFRGRREAKNIQYF
>TRBJ2-1|TRBV28
CASSRFKYNEQFF
>TRBJ2-7|TRBV7-9
CASSPPDAFLEQYF
>TRBJ2-7|TRBV19
CASSTQRSTGGKYEQYF
>TRBJ2-3|TRBV5-1
CASSREGGTSTDTQYF
>TRBJ2-1|TRBV29-1
CSVQRGGTNEQFF
>TRBJ2-5|TRBV12-3/TRBV12-4
CASSRLSRETQYF
>TRBJ2-3|TRBV5-1
CASSHQGSDTQYF
>TRBJ2-1|TRBV12-5
CASGLVLPGQGYNEQFF